What follows are 24 T cell receptor beta chains derived from one specimen sequenced in a study of siplizumab effects on memory and regulatory T cells. Method: immunoSEQ multiplex PCR; TCRdb's copy keeps in-frame clones and lacks some. The repertoire holds tens of thousands of clones, roughly nine tenths seen once, with around 28% in the top ten. Sequenced input: CD8+ T cells sorted from blood. These receptors all stem from a human donor in good health.

This clone was seen more than once but under ten times. J is TRBJ1-5 and V is TRBV27, with a weak D call TRBD1 (6 bases). The germline V gene encodes CDR1 MNHEY and CDR2 SMNVEV (reference sequence). This CDR3 comprises 13 residues. Between the trimmed V and J ends, which lost 9 bases and 3 bases, there was a span of 12 bases. DNA for the CDR3: TGTGCCAGATGGGGACAAACCAATCAGCCCCAGCATTTT. This sequence encodes CARWGQTNQPQHF.

This chain links TRBV7-9 with TRBJ2-1; the D call may be TRBD1 or TRBD2 (7 bases each). The CDR3 spans 16 residues. V was trimmed by 5 bases and J by 4 bases, leaving 18 bases between them. Germline V gene data show CDR1 as SEHNR and CDR2 as FQNEAQ (reference sequence). DNA for the CDR3: TGTGCCAGCAGCCAGGGGGGCGGGAGAGGTTACAATGAGCAGTTCTTC. The encoded protein is CASSQGGGRGYNEQFF.

This clone was counted once. The chain employs TRBV12-5 and TRBJ1-4, with D unresolved. V gave up 2 bases and J gave up 8 bases, with 15 bases separating them. The CDR3 has 15 amino acids. CDR1 and CDR2 (germline): LGHNT, FRNRAP. DNA of the CDR3: TGTGCTAGTGGTTTGACCTCCGGGGTTAGCGAAAAACTGTTTTTT. This translates into CASGLTSGVSEKLFF.

The chain links TRBV27 to TRBJ1-1; D uncertain. Germline V gene sequence: CDR1 MNHEY, CDR2 SMNVEV (reference sequence). Deletions cut 5 bases from V and 1 base from J, with 8 bases between. The CDR3 covers 13 residues. CDR3 in DNA: TGTGCCAGCAGTCTCGCAGGGAACACTGAAGCTTTCTTT. Translated, it gives CASSLAGNTEAFF.

The gene calls are TRBV19 and TRBJ1-2; unclear D gene. This CDR3 comprises 13 residues. Trimming cost V 1 base and J 6 bases, with 9 bases left between them. The germline V gene has CDR1 LNHDA and CDR2 SQIVND (reference sequence). CDR3 nucleotides: TGTGCCAGTAGTATAGCCAGGAGCGATGGCTACACCTTC. Translating it yields CASSIARSDGYTF.

This chain uses TRBV4-1 with TRBJ2-7; D possibly corresponds to TRBD2 (6 bases). Germline V gives CDR1 MGHRA, CDR2 YSYEKL. The CDR3 is made up of 15 amino acids. V dropped 6 bases and J dropped 3 bases, with 18 bases sitting between them. CDR3 coding DNA: TGCGCCAGCAGTCTTGATTCTAGCGTCTACTACGAGCAGTACTTC. This codes for CASSLDSSVYYEQYF.

The rearrangement joins TRBV30 to TRBJ2-5; no firm D call. Germline CDR1 GTSNPN, CDR2 SVGIG (reference sequence). V was pared by 2 bases and J by 3 bases, with 10 bases between. CDR3 size: 13 residues. CDR3 amino acids: CAWSPLAEETQYF. The CDR3 bases are TGTGCCTGGAGTCCCCTCGCGGAAGAGACCCAGTACTTC.

By share of the sample, this clone is medium-sized. The V call is TRBV4-2, the J call TRBJ2-7; 10 nucleotides line up with TRBD2. CDR3 length equals 15 residues. CDR1 LGHNA and CDR2 YNFKEQ come from the germline V gene. J gave up 0 bases and V 1 base, and 0 bases lay outside the gene matches. The CDR3 reads CASSQGLAGSYEQYF. CDR3 in DNA: TGTGCCAGCAGCCAAGGACTAGCGGGCTCCTACGAGCAGTACTTC.

The chain recombines TRBV6-5 with TRBJ1-2, with D unclear. This CDR3 has 16 residues. Germline V gene lookup returns CDR1 MNHEY and CDR2 SVGAGI. V shed 0 bases and J shed 4 bases, with 15 bases lying between them. The DNA for the CDR3 is TGTGCCAGCAGTTACTCGGCCTTCTCGGCCCTCTATGGCTACACCTTC. Its protein product is CASSYSAFSALYGYTF.

Only one count was recorded for this clone. A read error may be the cause here, since a much bigger clone is one base away. CDR3 sequence: CASSFGNNEQFF. The CDR3 DNA sequence: TGTGCCAGCAGCTTTGGTAACAATGAGCAGTTCTTC. J is TRBJ2-1 and V is TRBV13; D remains ambiguous. The CDR3 extends over 12 amino acids. Deletions cut 3 bases from V and 5 bases from J, with 5 bases between. The germline gives CDR1 PRHDT, CDR2 FYEKMQ (reference sequence).

This clone was seen only a few times. The chain is built from TRBV7-3 and TRBJ1-1; D gene unclear. Trimming stripped 2 bases from V and 3 bases from J, with 7 bases between. The CDR3 is made up of 13 amino acids. Germline CDR1 reads SGHTA; CDR2 reads FQGTGA. In DNA form, the CDR3 reads TGTGCCAGCAGCTTATCGGGTTACACTGAAGCTTTCTTT. It encodes CASSLSGYTEAFF.

This clone appeared once. The chain is built from TRBV19 and TRBJ1-1; 8 nucleotides align to TRBD1. This CDR3 region has 15 residues. After removal of 1 base from V and 2 bases from J, the junction contained 3 bases not matched to a gene. Germline V lookup: CDR1 LNHDA, CDR2 SQIVND (reference sequence). The CDR3 region has the DNA TGTGCCAGTAGTATAGTATCAGGGGGCAACACTGAAGCTTTCTTT. Amino acids: CASSIVSGGNTEAFF.

The genes are TRBV6-5 and TRBJ2-7; D is uncertain. The V and J ends lost 0 bases and 3 bases respectively, with 6 bases between them. CDR1 and CDR2 (germline): MNHEY, SVGAGI. The length of the CDR3 is 13 residues. The DNA of the CDR3 is TGTGCCAGCAGTTACTCGACCTTCTACGAGCAGTACTTC. Amino acids: CASSYSTFYEQYF.

The chain is built from TRBV25-1 and TRBJ2-1; TRBD2 aligns across 9 bases. Trimming cost V 4 bases and J 3 bases; bases outside gene matches: 7. CDR3 length equals 16 residues. Germline V CDR1 and CDR2: MGHDK, SYGVNS. This chain's CDR3 is CASSVLRGGDYNEQFF. The CDR3 nucleotides are TGTGCCAGCAGTGTCCTTCGCGGGGGGGACTACAATGAGCAGTTCTTC.

The rearrangement joins TRBV4-1 to TRBJ2-2; D call uncertain. Germline V CDR1 and CDR2: MGHRA, YSYEKL. CDR3 length: 14 residues. V was trimmed by 0 bases and J by 5 bases, leaving 7 bases between them. CDR3 bases: TGCGCCAGCAGCCAAGAGGTGGTTACCGGGGAGCTGTTTTTT. It encodes CASSQEVVTGELFF.

The CDR3 loop reads CASSLSTPNQPQHF. The CDR3 coding sequence is TGTGCCAGCAGTTTAAGTACACCTAATCAGCCCCAGCATTTT. This chain joins TRBV27 and TRBJ1-5, with D uncertain. V was trimmed by 2 bases and J by 4 bases, leaving 9 bases between them. CDR1 is MNHEY and CDR2 is SMNVEV in the germline V gene (reference sequence). The CDR3 has 14 amino acids.

In its sample, this clone was seen a few times. This sequence joins TRBV7-3 and TRBJ2-2; the D gene is possibly TRBD1 (5 bases). The CDR3 loop spans 13 amino acids. CDR1 is SGHTA and CDR2 is FQGTGA in the germline V gene. V was clipped by 4 bases and J by 6 bases, with 9 bases between them. CDR3 sequence (DNA): TGTGCCAGCAGCTCCCAGGGTGCCGGGGAGCTGTTTTTT. It specifies CASSSQGAGELFF.

The chain couples TRBV7-8 to TRBJ1-1, with TRBD1 identical over 7 bases. The CDR3 has 17 amino acids. The V gene end was trimmed by 5 bases and the J gene end by 4 bases; junction bases not matched to a gene: 16. Per germline, CDR1 SGHVS and CDR2 FQNEAQ. This CDR3 reads CASSPRGGQGGFTEAFF. The CDR3 nucleotides are TGTGCCAGCAGCCCCCGAGGGGGTCAGGGGGGATTCACTGAAGCTTTCTTT.

The rearrangement links TRBV6-5 to TRBJ1-2; perhaps TRBD1 as D (6 bases). V shed 7 bases and J shed 4 bases, with 13 bases lying between them. CDR3 size: 13 residues. Germline loops: CDR1 MNHEY, CDR2 SVGAGI. In DNA form, the CDR3 reads TGTGCCAGCACCTCGGACAGCAGCTATGGCTACACCTTC. Translating gives CASTSDSSYGYTF.

The chain is built from TRBV7-6 and TRBJ2-5; perhaps TRBD2 as D (5 bases). The CDR3 is 14 amino acids. Germline V gene data show CDR1 as SGHVS and CDR2 as FNYEAQ. Trimming took off 6 bases at V and 1 base at J, with 12 bases between the two ends. The CDR3 here is CASRPEAVQETQYF. CDR3 nucleotides: TGTGCCAGCAGACCGGAGGCAGTCCAAGAGACCCAGTACTTC. Filled out from reference TRBV7-6 and TRBJ2-5, the complete variable domain reads GAGVSQSPRYKVTKRGQDVALRCDPISGHVSLYWYRQALGQGPEFLTYFNYEAQQDKSGLPNDRFSAERPEGSISTLTIQRTEQRDSAMYRCASRPEAVQETQYFGPGTRLLVL.

The rearrangement links TRBV7-8 to TRBJ2-7; the match to TRBD2 covers 8 bases. J was trimmed by 3 bases and V by 2 bases; bases with no gene match: 6. This CDR3 has 15 amino acids. In germline, CDR1 is SGHVS, CDR2 FQNEAQ. CDR3 sequence (DNA): TGTGCCAGCAGCTTATACGGGGGGGCTGTCTACGAGCAGTACTTC. Translated: CASSLYGGAVYEQYF.

This chain uses TRBV12-5 with TRBJ2-7, with D tentatively TRBD1 (6 bases). The CDR3 length is 17 residues. CDR1 and CDR2 from the germline V gene are LGHNT and FRNRAP. Trimming pared 2 bases from V and 3 bases from J, leaving 20 bases between. The chain's CDR3 is CASGLQIYRETVYEQYF. The CDR3 nucleotides read TGTGCTAGTGGTTTGCAGATTTACAGGGAAACAGTCTACGAGCAGTACTTC.

As to this clone: The CDR3 does not close with the conserved phenylalanine or tryptophan, likely indicating a read error. The chain joins TRBV6-1 to TRBJ1-2, with D unclear. Trimming cost V 6 bases and J 3 bases, with 11 bases left between them. Germline-derived CDR1 and CDR2 are MNHNS and SASEGT. The CDR3 consists of 13 residues. The CDR3, as DNA: TGTGCCAGCAGGGACGGGGAGGACTATGGCTACACCCTC. This encodes CASRDGEDYGYTL.

J is TRBJ1-1 and V is TRBV2; TRBD1 agrees at 7 bases. Germline CDR1 SNHLY, CDR2 FYNNEI. The CDR3 covers 14 residues. Trimming cost V 6 bases and J 3 bases; bases outside gene matches: 7. CDR3 protein: CASSGTDDDTEAFF. The CDR3, as DNA: TGTGCCAGCAGCGGGACAGACGATGACACTGAAGCTTTCTTT.